Below, 23 T cell receptor beta chains from the same sample are listed, as sequenced in a study of metastatic and nonmetastatic thyroid tumors. Among the patients, none had received any treatment before thyroid surgery. TCRdb re-clonotyped the PCR reads via MiXCR. The sample has around 64,000 clones, 4% to 4.5% seen once; the top ten hold approximately 20%. The sequencing sample was made of blood. These receptors were obtained from a female donor with papillary thyroid cancer or a benign thyroid nodule (not recorded which). Some clones in this sample may be carry-over from other donors' samples.

This clone was observed a few times. A read error may produce the germline difference seen at one junction end. The chain employs TRBV6-2 or TRBV6-3 and TRBJ1-5, with a possible D match to TRBD1 (6 bases). There are 14 residues in the CDR3. Germline V gene data show CDR1 as MNHEY and CDR2 as SVGEGT. CDR3 in amino acids: CASNLGGSNQPQHF. CDR3 nucleotide sequence: TGTGCCAGCAATTTGGGGGGCTCGAATCAGCCCCAACATTTT.

This clone was counted at least ten times. The chain couples TRBV2 to TRBJ2-1; TRBD2 matches at 9 bases. Per germline, CDR1 SNHLY and CDR2 FYNNEI. The CDR3 sequence is 14 residues long. V shed 9 bases, J shed 1 base, and the junction held 4 bases outside the gene matches. The CDR3 loop is CASLAGVSYNEQFF. The CDR3 DNA follows: TGTGCCAGTTTAGCGGGAGTGTCCTACAATGAGCAGTTCTTC.

At least ten counts were recorded for this clone. This same CDR3 is encoded by further DNA sequences in the sample. This chain connects TRBV12-3 or TRBV12-4 to TRBJ2-1; TRBD1 agrees at 12 bases. With 7 bases clipped from V and 1 base from J, the junction kept 11 bases outside the gene matches. The CDR3 consists of 18 residues. DNA for the CDR3: TGTGCCAGCACGGGGCTCGGGACAGGGGGCATGTCCTACAATGAGCAGTTCTTC. It is translated as CASTGLGTGGMSYNEQFF.

Many counts were recorded for this clone. Within the sample, other DNA sequences also encode this same CDR3. The chain employs TRBV12-3 or TRBV12-4 and TRBJ1-2; no firm D call. The V end was cut by 6 bases, the J end by 7 bases, with 15 bases between. The CDR3 contains 13 residues. The chain's CDR3 is CASRFDGYGGYTF. The CDR3 nucleotides read TGTGCCAGCAGATTTGACGGCTATGGTGGCTACACCTTC.

This clone has ten or more counts. V usage is TRBV6-1 and J usage is TRBJ2-7; tentative D call: TRBD2 (6 bases). The CDR3 length is 14 residues. The V end lost 7 bases, the J end lost 6 bases, and 19 bases lay between the germline ends. Per the germline V gene, CDR1 is MNHNS and CDR2 is SASEGT. The chain's CDR3 is CASTEKWLASEQYF. The CDR3 DNA follows: TGTGCCAGCACAGAGAAGTGGCTAGCGAGCGAGCAGTACTTC.

This clone was detected only a few times. The chain combines TRBV12-3 or TRBV12-4 with TRBJ1-2; a weak D match, TRBD1 (5 bases). V was shortened by 5 bases and J by 10 bases, with 23 bases between the two germline ends. The CDR3 totals 15 residues. The CDR3 reads CASSAPPGGLYFYTF. CDR3 DNA sequence: TGTGCCAGCAGTGCACCCCCCGGGGGGTTGTACTTCTACACCTTC.

This clone was found a few times. CDR3 sequence (DNA): TGTGCCAGCAGTTTAGTTCAGGGGGCAGGGTATGGCTACACCTTC. This sequence encodes CASSLVQGAGYGYTF. V is TRBV12-3 or TRBV12-4 and J is TRBJ1-2; 8 nucleotides agree with TRBD1. This CDR3 has 15 residues. The ends lost 1 base at V and 5 bases at J; junction bases unmatched: 6.

The chain carries TRBV5-1 and TRBJ2-4, with 13 bases lining up with TRBD2. Germline CDR1 and CDR2: SGHRS and YFSETQ. V was pared by 2 bases and J by 8 bases, with 4 bases of the junction left unmatched. This CDR3 contains 15 residues. The CDR3 is CASSFTSGRGDIQYF. DNA of the CDR3: TGCGCCAGCAGCTTTACTAGCGGGAGGGGAGACATTCAGTACTTC.

This clone was seen only a few times. One base away lies a much larger clone, so this may be a sequencing read error. Additional DNA sequences in this sample encode the identical CDR3. The gene calls are TRBV5-8 and TRBJ2-1; a weak D match, TRBD1 (6 bases). V lost 6 bases to trimming and J lost 4 bases, with 11 bases between them. This CDR3 has 13 residues. Looked up from germline, CDR1 is SGHTS and CDR2 is YDEGEE. CDR3 sequence: CASNRDTYNEQFF. CDR3 DNA: TGTGCCAGCAACAGGGACACGTACAATGAGCAGTTCTTC. Full variable domain (remainder filled in from reference TRBV5-8 and TRBJ2-1): EAGVTQSPTHLIKTRGQQATLRCSPISGHTSVYWYQQALGLGLQFLLWYDEGEERNRGNFPPRFSGRQFPNYSSELNVNALELEDSALYLCASNRDTYNEQFFGPGTRLTVL.

This clone was recorded many times. The chain links TRBV6-1 to TRBJ1-4; TRBD1 agrees at 9 bases. The CDR3 is 16 amino acids. With V trimmed by 3 bases and J by 5 bases, 7 bases remained unmatched. Germline V CDR1 and CDR2: MNHNS, SASEGT. CDR3: CASSDIAGTGNEKLFF. CDR3 DNA: TGTGCCAGCAGTGACATAGCCGGGACAGGGAATGAAAAACTGTTTTTT.

About this clone: This may come from a read error, since a much larger clone is one base off. V gene TRBV6-1 combines with J gene TRBJ1-1, with 7 bases lining up with TRBD1. With 6 bases clipped from V and 3 bases from J, the junction kept 4 bases outside the gene matches. Germline values: CDR1 MNHNS, CDR2 SASEGT. This CDR3 is built from 13 residues. For the CDR3, the DNA is TGTGCCAGCAGGGCAAGGGGGCACACTGAAGCTTTCTTT. Translation: CASRARGHTEAFF.

Note on this clone: The junction departs from the called germline gene at one end, perhaps through a read error. The V and J genes are TRBV3-1 and TRBJ1-2; TRBD1 agrees at 7 bases. There are 15 residues in the CDR3. Germline CDR1 LGHDT, CDR2 YNNKEL (reference sequence). CDR3: CASSPEQGSGYGYTF. The DNA for the CDR3 is TGTGCCAGCAGCCCTGAACAGGGGAGTGGCTATGGCTACACGTTC.

This clone was recorded a few times. This may come from a read error, since a much larger clone is one base off. This chain joins TRBV9 and TRBJ2-3; 7 bases fit TRBD2. The ends lost 0 bases at V and 5 bases at J; junction bases unmatched: 6. This CDR3 has 15 amino acids. Germline V gene sequence: CDR1 SGDLS, CDR2 YYNGEE. The CDR3 reads CASSVEGAGEDTQYF. The CDR3 nucleotides read TGTGCCAGCAGCGTAGAAGGGGCGGGGGAAGATACGCAGTATTTT.

About this clone: A clone one base away is much larger, so this may be a read error. The CDR3 reads CAWRAGGAVGTQYF. The CDR3 nucleotides are TGTGCCTGGAGAGCAGGGGGCGCAGTGGGGACCCAGTACTTC. This sequence joins TRBV30 and TRBJ2-5; TRBD1 aligns across 8 bases. After removal of 3 bases from V and 7 bases from J, the junction contained 10 bases not matched to a gene. The CDR3 length is 14 residues. CDR1 is GTSNPN, CDR2 SVGIG, per germline (reference sequence).

With respect to this clone: A much larger clone differs from this one at a single base, so this may be a read error. It is likely a read error, because the conserved phenylalanine at the end of the CDR3 is missing. V is TRBV6-1 and J is TRBJ2-7; 8 positions match TRBD1. This CDR3 spans 14 amino acids. The junction had 12 bases not matched to a gene; V was cut back by 8 bases and J by 6 bases. Germline CDR1 MNHNS, CDR2 SASEGT. CDR3 residues: CASVLTGERGEQYL. In nucleotides, the CDR3 is TGTGCCAGCGTCCTGACAGGGGAACGGGGCGAGCAGTACCTC.

Note on this clone: One end of the junction varies from germline; a read error may be responsible. This chain links TRBV20-1 with TRBJ2-1, with D unresolved. Germline CDR1 and CDR2: DFQATT and SNEGSKA (reference sequence). The CDR3 spans 15 residues. This CDR3 reads CSARDDRTQYNEQFF. The CDR3 bases are TGCAGTGCCAGAGACGACCGGACCCAATACAATGAGCAGTTCTTC.

This clone was observed many times. It may be a read error: a sequence one base away is much more abundant. In the same sample, other DNA sequences code for this CDR3. The V gene is TRBV20-1, the J gene TRBJ2-7; D might be TRBD1 (6 bases). Germline lookup yields CDR1 DFQATT and CDR2 SNEGSKA (reference sequence). The CDR3 is 13 residues long. The ends were cut back, 6 bases at V and 3 bases at J, with 15 bases in the middle. CDR3 loop: CSARGYQDYEQYF. CDR3 coding DNA: TGCAGTGCCAGGGGATACCAAGACTACGAGCAGTACTTC.

This clone is labeled as medium-sized. The chain is built from TRBV27 and TRBJ1-6; perhaps TRBD1 as D (6 bases). CDR1 is MNHEY and CDR2 is SMNVEV in the germline V gene (reference sequence). The CDR3 length is 12 residues. V lost 6 bases and J lost 10, with 10 bases in between. The CDR3 region is CASRGTKSPLHF. The DNA of the CDR3 is TGTGCCAGCAGGGGGACAAAATCACCCCTCCACTTT.

The chain carries TRBV12-3 or TRBV12-4 and TRBJ2-2; D is ambiguous. V shed 5 bases and J shed 8 bases, with 12 bases lying between them. This CDR3 is 13 amino acids long. CDR3 residues: CASSPTPPGELFF. The CDR3 coding sequence is TGTGCCAGCAGTCCGACCCCTCCGGGGGAGCTGTTTTTT.

Ten or more counts support this clone. The chain carries TRBV7-9 and TRBJ1-5, with 9 bases aligning to TRBD1. The CDR3 is 15 amino acids. J lost 4 bases, V lost 7 bases, and 8 bases had no gene match. The germline CDR1 and CDR2 sequences are SEHNR and FQNEAQ (reference sequence). CDR3 nucleotide sequence: TGTGCCAGCACGTCCGGGACAGGGACAAATCAGCCCCAGCATTTT. As protein: CASTSGTGTNQPQHF.

As to this clone: Compared with germline, one end of the junction differs, possibly owing to a read error. The chain carries TRBV27 and TRBJ2-1, with TRBD2 identical over 9 bases. Germline values: CDR1 MNHEY, CDR2 SMNVEV (reference sequence). The CDR3 sequence is 15 residues long. The CDR3 nucleotides read TGTACCAGCAGTTTAGCGGGAGAGGACTACAATGAGCAGTTCTTC. Protein: CTSSLAGEDYNEQFF.

To note about this clone: One end of the junction varies from germline; a read error may be responsible. The V gene is TRBV6-1, the J gene TRBJ2-3, with 15 bases matching TRBD2. Germline V gives CDR1 MNHNS, CDR2 SASEGT. The CDR3 has 19 residues. The CDR3 DNA is TGTGCCAGCAGTCACTACCCGGGACTAGCGGGAGGCAGCACATATACGCAGTATTTT. Residues: CASSHYPGLAGGSTYTQYF.

Worth noting for this clone: A much larger clonotype is one base distant, so this may be a read error. This likely comes from a read error, as the CDR3 has no conserved phenylalanine or tryptophan at its end. The rearrangement links TRBV7-9 to TRBJ1-4, with unresolved D. Germline lookup yields CDR1 SEHNR and CDR2 FQNEAQ (reference sequence). The CDR3 contains 15 residues. V lost 8 bases, J lost 4 bases, and 17 bases lay in between. This CDR3 is CASETGRGGNEKLFL. The CDR3 DNA is TGTGCCAGCGAGACGGGTCGGGGAGGTAATGAAAAACTGTTTCTT.